The rows below give T cell receptor beta chains drawn from one sample of a study of regulatory T cells in long-lasting Graves disease. TCRdb re-derived calls from the multiplex PCR reads in MiXCR, one entry per CDR3 protein. The sample lists 360,000 or so distinct CDR3 sequences; about 11% were seen once. These sequences were also reported in another study, on T cells in Graves' hyperthyroidism and ophthalmopathy.

The starting material was peripheral blood mononuclear cells (PBMCs), obtained at new diagnosis, from a patient treated with antithyroid drugs. The receptors originated from a woman aged 18-29 years with Graves disease. Both conserved end residues are trimmed from each CDR3. Each record gives: CDR3 protein, V gene, J gene, CDR3 length, D gene. A D gene is named only where the DNA matches it firmly.

ASSASSGKPDTQY	TRBV6-4	TRBJ2-3	13	TRBD2
ASSPDRDTQY	TRBV12-3/TRBV12-4	TRBJ2-3	10	.
ASTITGTAIWEQY	TRBV7-8	TRBJ2-7	13	.
ASSRQGSVTEAF	TRBV5-6	TRBJ1-1	12	TRBD1
SVQGGETQY	TRBV29-1	TRBJ2-5	9	TRBD2
SARRGSTNEKLF	TRBV20-1	TRBJ1-4	12	.
SARDWGINYGYT	TRBV20-1	TRBJ1-2	12	.
ASSSLSIAGATDTQY	TRBV27	TRBJ2-3	15	TRBD2
ASSIDSGGSLAKNIQY	TRBV19	TRBJ2-4	16	TRBD2
ASMSSQTDTQY	TRBV2	TRBJ2-3	11	.
ASSLEPSGHEQF	TRBV11-2	TRBJ2-1	12	.
SAREWATEAF	TRBV20-1	TRBJ1-1	10	.
SAPPGSQETQY	TRBV20-1	TRBJ2-5	11	.
ATLVDGEGNEQF	TRBV19	TRBJ2-1	12	.
ASSSHRTYNEQF	TRBV7-2	TRBJ2-1	12	.
ASRIDPGPGTEAF	TRBV19	TRBJ1-1	13	.
SYSRTVYEQY	TRBV20-1	TRBJ2-7	10	.
SVENLAGGGTDTQY	TRBV29-1	TRBJ2-3	14	TRBD2
ASSSPPDIAGAGELF	TRBV6-2/TRBV6-3	TRBJ2-2	15	.
SATTRTKLF	TRBV20-1	TRBJ1-4	9	.
SATQGPNEYNEQF	TRBV20-1	TRBJ2-1	13	.
ASTPLGRGAGIQY	TRBV19	TRBJ2-4	13	.
ASSQAGTGWLRNTIY	TRBV4-1	TRBJ1-3	15	TRBD1
ASTWAGLRTDTQY	TRBV6-1	TRBJ2-3	13	.
ASSKGQPLDYGYT	TRBV13	TRBJ1-2	13	.
ASTTASPLH	TRBV28	TRBJ1-6	9	.
SARLAGVSDTQY	TRBV20-1	TRBJ2-3	12	TRBD2
ASSLGSAQNYGYT	TRBV7-2	TRBJ1-2	13	.
ATRSGGAADTQY	TRBV6-1	TRBJ2-3	12	TRBD2